A single T cell receptor (beta chain) is shown here with its context. There is no known antigen for this receptor. Nothing much larger sits one base from this clone, and base qualities are not available. This sample is drawn from a study of PD-1 blockade in classical Hodgkin lymphoma (dated by TCRdb to the early 2020s). Background on the whole study: Nivolumab dosing was 3 mg/kg intravenously every 2 weeks, continuing until either disease progression or unacceptable toxicity. A peripheral blood immune signature of response to PD-1 blockade in classical Hodgkin lymphoma was defined using TCR beta sequencing and CyTOF.

General findings and caveats noted by the study authors: Lower diversity was observed in patients in whom nivolumab was started less than 1 year after ASCT, and these patients were excluded from later analyses so that confounding by immune reconstitution would be avoided. A significant rise by C4D1 was seen in CD4+ but not CD8+ TCR diversity (p=0.0027 vs p=0.16), with the rise being most apparent in complete responders (p=0.02). Baseline TCR diversity was reported to be lower in newly diagnosed patients than in healthy donors, and even lower in relapsed/refractory patients. Baseline diversity similar to that of newly diagnosed patients was observed in trial patients achieving complete response, whereas significantly lower diversity was observed in partial responders and progressors. The study was limited to a single clinical trial cohort, and causes of repertoire differences, possibly disease activity or prior therapy, remained undefined.

The time point tag for this specimen amounts to: cycle 4 day 1 (C4D1), after around six weeks of nivolumab. All trial patients had relapsed after autologous stem cell transplantation, with cohorts A, B and C differing in prior brentuximab vedotin exposure. The trial cohort comprised 60 or so patients with relapsed/refractory classical Hodgkin lymphoma whose best overall responses were complete response, partial response or progressive disease. Single-agent nivolumab was administered to trial patients in the multi-cohort phase II CheckMate 205 trial. An independent review committee assessed best overall response by applying the 2007 International Working Group response criteria. Trial PBMCs were collected just before the start of nivolumab (C1D1) and during therapy at cycle 2 day 1 and cycle 4 day 1. Peripheral blood was collected in 8 mL Vacutainer Cell Preparation Tubes, from which PBMCs were isolated by centrifugation and then cryopreserved.

CDR1 and CDR2 (SGHNT, YENEEA) derive from the germline V gene. Trimming accounts for 5 bases at V and 3 bases at J, while the number of junction bases matched to no gene is 3. The CDR3, from cysteine to phenylalanine, totals 14 residues. The only DNA kept is the CDR3, 42 bases in frame from the first base. The Qiagen DNeasy kit was used to extract genomic DNA from unsorted PBMCs and from the negatively selected CD4+ and CD8+ fractions. TCR beta CDR3 regions were subjected to amplification by immunoSEQ multiplex PCR with primers that anneal to V and J segments. A synthetic immune receptor repertoire was used to minimize amplification bias, and remaining bias was computationally removed after sequencing. Per the authors' processing: Repertoire diversity was quantified as the Shannon entropy index using custom Python scripts. Unsorted, CD4+ and CD8+ repertoires were analyzed separately, except for combined analyses in which CD4+ and CD8+ sequences were merged in silico. Clonal expansion was defined as a frequency increase of at least 2-fold after treatment compared with C1D1, and clones undetected at baseline were assigned a pseudocount of 0.5. Clones with 0 or 1 copy at C1D1 were classified as singleton clones, and clones with 2 or more copies were classified as non-singleton clones. By matching protein sequences in sorted samples from the same patient, clones expanded in unsorted samples were annotated as CD4+, CD8+ or unknown. Wilcoxon tests on paired samples were used to test diversity changes from C1D1 to C4D1. TCRdb retrieved this table from immuneACCESS and kept in-frame rearrangements only. Not all clones are present; in checked studies, unresolved V genes account for under half, and no reason is known for the remainder. V, J and clone size are those of that table, while D and trimming were read from the DNA. In this sample the table shows approximately 110,000 clones, approximately 89% of which occur a single time. Jointly, the top ten make up around a fifth of the sample.

The chain joins TRBV11-3 to TRBJ1-3, and 8 junction bases match TRBD1. Sequenced here: peripheral blood mononuclear cells (PBMCs), sampled before the fourth cycle of nivolumab. The receptor comes from a human donor with classical Hodgkin lymphoma. The nucleotides read TGTGCCAGCAGCCTTGGACAGGGTGGAAACACCATATATTTT. Its translation is CASSLGQGGNTIYF.